This T cell receptor beta chain appears in the sequencing data of a study of tissue T cells after allogeneic stem cell transplantation. As to time point: mouse harvest day 14 after allogeneic transplant. The graft held 10^6 splenic CD5+ T cells and 10^7 T-cell-depleted bone marrow cells. Deletions cut 1 base from V and 8 bases from J, with 5 bases between. Germline values: CDR1 NSQYPW, CDR2 LRSPGD (reference sequence). The CDR3 runs 11 residues. Regarding this clone: These gene names are mouse names. The missing CDR3 end, 1 residue past where the read stops, is filled in from the germline J gene.

Clones were sequenced by immunoSEQ multiplex PCR, and TCRdb holds only the in-frame ones, with some missing. Counted here are hundreds of clones, 40% to 60% occurring once; the ten biggest clones make up roughly 30%. V gene TRBV1 combines with J gene TRBJ1-1; D unclear. The sample consisted of liver tissue. The TCR sequence derives from a female BALB/c mouse given C57BL/6 T cells with graft-versus-host disease after an allogeneic hematopoietic cell transplant. CDR3 sequence reads: CTCSAGWEVFF. The covered CDR3 bases are TGCACCTGCAGTGCAGGGTGGGAAGTCTTC. The whole variable domain, remainder taken from reference TRBV1 and TRBJ1-1, is VTLLEQNPRWRLVPRGQAVNLRCILKNSQYPWMSWYQQDLQKQLQWLFTLRSPGDKEVKSLPGADYLATRVTDTELRLQVANMSQGRTLYCTCSAGWEVFFGKGTRLTVV.